This is a list of T cell receptor beta chains from one sample in a study of cytotoxic CD8 clonotypes in ibrutinib-treated CLL. The repertoire was sequenced with immunoSEQ multiplex PCR; TCRdb's copy has only in-frame clones and lacks some. The sample comprises tens of thousands of clones, about 86% of which are singletons, and under 7% rests with the top ten. Sequenced here: PBMCs, sampled before ibrutinib treatment. The receptors derive from a human donor with chronic lymphocytic leukemia. CDR3s include the opening cysteine and the closing phenylalanine or tryptophan.

>TRBJ1-2|TRBV4-3
CASSPRYTNYGYTF
>TRBJ2-7|TRBV5-6
CASSDGSYEQYF
>TRBJ1-1|TRBV19
CASSKGDGEAFF
>TRBJ2-7|TRBV10-3
CAISETIIPQGGVGEQYF
>TRBJ1-5|TRBV6-1
CASSVGTGALKLNQPQHF
>TRBJ1-1|TRBV18
CASSPTMNTEAFF
>TRBJ1-2|TRBV18
CASSPSLGRAYGYTF
>TRBJ1-1|TRBV11-3
CASSDLGQGRPSEAFF
>TRBJ2-3|TRBV9
CASSPKLAFSSDTQYF
>TRBJ1-1|TRBV7-9
CASSLALGGRGAFF
>TRBJ2-1|TRBV10-1
CASSPERDSIYNEQFF
>TRBJ2-5|TRBV7-6
CASSRVGETQYF
>TRBJ2-3|TRBV11-2
CASSFGLAGADTQYF
>TRBJ1-1|TRBV30
CAWTTGDTEAFF
>TRBJ2-5|TRBV19
CASSIDGARETQYF
>TRBJ2-5|TRBV4-1
CASSQGALETQYF
>TRBJ1-2|TRBV9
CASSPRIDTAYGYTF
>TRBJ2-3|TRBV6-6
CASSPSGDTQYF
>TRBJ2-1|TRBV19
CATQSGLAGNNEQFF
>TRBJ2-7|TRBV4-1
CASSPDLAEPLYEQYF
>TRBJ2-1|TRBV19
CASRRDAVYNEQFF
>TRBJ2-1|TRBV4-3
CASSQDSKTSGRTGQFF
>TRBJ1-3|TRBV7-2
CASSLGQGNTIYF
>TRBJ1-2|TRBV30
CAWSPPGTREGYTF
>TRBJ2-7|TRBV5-1
CASSMGLAGGLGSEQYF
>TRBJ1-1|TRBV7-6
CASSLRAATEAFF
>TRBJ2-1|TRBV9
CASSVTGVSYNEQFF
>TRBJ2-2|TRBV5-1
CASSLEPGRAGELFF
>TRBJ2-7|TRBV9
CASSVGRDARSEQYF
>TRBJ2-7|TRBV29-1
CSVQWTEYYEQYF
>TRBJ2-1|TRBV23-1
CASSQSPERKKREDSYNEQFF
>TRBJ1-1|TRBV10-3
CAISELGANTEAFF
>TRBJ2-2|TRBV11-1
CASSLGGWFQTNTGELFF
>TRBJ1-1|TRBV19
CASSIVGGTEAFF
>TRBJ1-5|TRBV14
CASSPTGQYQPQHF
>TRBJ2-7|TRBV6-6
CASSYSSYEQYF
>TRBJ1-2|TRBV10-2
CASSETLTANYGYTF
>TRBJ1-1|TRBV28
CASSLIRGNTEAFF
>TRBJ2-2|TRBV6-5
CASSYRTGTNTGELFF
>TRBJ2-7|TRBV6-5
CASSYEVFYEQYF
>TRBJ2-5|TRBV4-1
CASSQDPRRGPQETQYF
>TRBJ2-1|TRBV4-1
CASSQESRGSSYNEQFF